This T cell receptor beta chain was sequenced for a study of cytomegalovirus exposure and HLA in healthy donors. General study results and limits: Researchers reported that a few CMV-associated chains were confirmed in vitro as CMV antigen-specific. Trimming of TCR beta V- and J-genes showed a link, identified in a later analysis, to a missense DCLRE1C variant. Previous analysis showed most TCR beta V segments were productive about 90% or about 30% of the time.

PCR amplification relied on 60 Vbeta primers (plus 13 Jbeta primers). Profiled with immunoSEQ multiplex PCR; TCRdb holds only in-frame clones, not every one. The sample has 150,000 to 200,000 clones, more than 75% seen once; the top ten hold around 0.4%. The donors (healthy individuals) were bone marrow donors. Germline CDR1 is SGHNT and CDR2 is YYREEE (reference sequence). This CDR3 comprises 15 residues. Trimming took off 7 bases at V and 1 base at J, with 17 bases between the two ends. To note about this clone: Antigen specificity is unknown.

The chain couples TRBV5-4 to TRBJ1-1, with D perhaps matching TRBD1 (6 bases). The receptor's source is a male donor in good health and CMV-seropositive. The material sequenced was PBMCs. The chain's CDR3 is CASLPGARGNTEAFF. CDR3 DNA: TGTGCCAGCCTCCCAGGGGCGAGGGGGAACACTGAAGCTTTCTTT.